In its sample, the clone carrying this TCR beta chain was seen a few times. Its antigen is unidentified. This entry comes from a study of T cell responses to AZD1222 COVID-19 vaccine. Produced via immunoSEQ multiplex PCR; TCRdb's table is partial and in-frame only. The sample shows more than 90,000 clones, 88% of them seen only once. This CDR3 spans 17 amino acids. V lost 1 base to trimming and J lost 1 base, with 16 bases between them. In germline, CDR1 is SNHLY, CDR2 FYNNEI. Regarding the study as a whole: Regions 160-218 and 743-854 dominated among vaccine-associated CD4 TCRs spanning spike.

The material was peripheral blood, obtained 28 days after the second AZD1222 dose. This rearrangement joins TRBV2 to TRBJ1-1; tentative D call: TRBD1 (6 bases). This TCR was sampled from an adult who received the AZD1222 COVID-19 vaccine. CDR3 DNA sequence: TGTGCCAGCAGTGAAGTGGACAGTTGGGTTCGGAACACTGAAGCTTTCTTT. Translating gives CASSEVDSWVRNTEAFF.